One T cell receptor (beta chain) is described in this entry. These data originate in a study of identical twins. A universal primer site was incorporated via template switching, and the cDNA contained unique molecular identifiers. TCRdb redid the calling of the 5' RACE reads with MiXCR, one entry per CDR3 protein. The sample lists 600,000 to 700,000 distinct CDR3 sequences; 21% were seen once. CDR1 DFQATT and CDR2 SNEGSKA come from the germline V gene (reference sequence). V lost 7 bases to trimming and J lost 4 bases, with 13 bases between them. The CDR3 runs to 12 residues. A further study also used this sample, focusing on T cells expressing NK-cell markers.

Input material: PBMCs. This receptor was obtained from a woman in her late teens or twenties in good health. This sequence joins TRBV20-1 and TRBJ2-5, with D possibly being TRBD1 or TRBD2 (5 bases each). The CDR3 coding sequence is TGCAGTGGGAGTGATGGGGGAGAGACCCAGTACTTC. Translation: CSGSDGGETQYF.